The 6 T cell receptor beta chains reported below all come from one sample, sequenced in a study of PD-L1 blockade in urothelial cancer. Time point defined: pretreatment peripheral blood. Only in-frame clones appear in the TCRdb table, and some are missing; sequencing was by immunoSEQ multiplex PCR. The sample comprises tens of thousands of clones, about 76% of which are singletons, and roughly 2.9% rests with the top ten. This specimen was PBMCs, taken around atezolizumab (anti-PD-L1) treatment. These TCRs come from a man aged 65-85 years with urothelial cancer.

This clone was detected many times. V and J are TRBV5-1 and TRBJ1-1; D gene ambiguous. Germline V CDR1 and CDR2: SGHRS, YFSETQ. V lost 2 bases, J lost 4 bases, and 12 bases lay in between. The CDR3 spans 14 residues. The CDR3 loop is CASSLSVYGTEAFF. CDR3 in DNA: TGCGCCAGCAGCTTATCGGTTTATGGCACTGAAGCTTTCTTT.

The chain couples TRBV7-2 to TRBJ1-2; no clear D. The V end was cut by 5 bases, the J end by 2 bases, with 12 bases between. From germline, CDR1 is SGHTA and CDR2 FQGNSA. The CDR3 extends over 14 amino acids. This chain's CDR3 is CASSPQAGNYGYTF. The CDR3 nucleotides are TGTGCCAGCAGCCCGCAGGCGGGGAACTATGGCTACACCTTC.

The chain is built from TRBV30 and TRBJ2-3; D not resolved. This CDR3 has 16 residues. Germline CDR1 GTSNPN, CDR2 SVGIG (reference sequence). V was shortened by 2 bases and J by 1 base, with 16 bases between the two germline ends. The DNA for the CDR3 is TGTGCCTGGAGTTGGCCCCTCCGTCTCCGCACAGATACGCAGTATTTT. It codes for CAWSWPLRLRTDTQYF.

The V call is TRBV5-1, the J call TRBJ2-7; possible D gene TRBD2, 5 bases. The CDR3 length is 14 residues. V dropped 1 base and J dropped 1 base, with 9 bases sitting between them. Looked up from germline, CDR1 is SGHRS and CDR2 is YFSETQ. The CDR3 DNA is TGCGCCAGCAGCTTGAACGGGGTTTCCTACGAGCAGTACTTC. Its translation is CASSLNGVSYEQYF.

The CDR3 DNA follows: TGTGCCAGCAGCGCCCGAGACCTACTAGGACTAGCGGGAGCCGGAGAGCAGTACTTC. Protein product: CASSARDLLGLAGAGEQYF. The chain recombines TRBV9 with TRBJ2-7, with TRBD2 matching over 13 bases. CDR1 and CDR2 (germline): SGDLS, YYNGEE. Trimming at V came to 3 bases and at J to 7 bases, leaving 19 bases not matched to a gene. The CDR3 loop spans 19 amino acids.

This chain connects TRBV7-9 to TRBJ2-5; tentatively, D is TRBD1 (6 bases). Germline lookup yields CDR1 SEHNR and CDR2 FQNEAQ (reference sequence). The CDR3 consists of 13 residues. The DNA for the CDR3 is TGTGTCTCAACAGGGAGAGGCCAAGAGACCCAGTACTTC. Its translation is CVSTGRGQETQYF.